This T cell receptor (beta chain) was recorded in a study of somatic mutations in cytotoxic T cells in rheumatoid arthritis. Clones were read by immunoSEQ multiplex PCR, and TCRdb kept only the in-frame ones, dropping some. This table has roughly 15,000 clones, around four fifths appearing once. Study-wide findings and caveats: Some patients, about an eighth of the 65, had a largest CD8+ clone that exceeded 20% of CD8+ cells.

The V end lost 3 bases, the J end lost 7 bases, and 7 bases lay between the germline ends. The CDR3 loop spans 12 amino acids. Germline V gene data show CDR1 as MNHNS and CDR2 as SASEGT. Comment on this clone: Its antigen is unknown.

The sample taken for sequencing was CD8+ T cells sorted from blood. The gene calls are TRBV6-1 and TRBJ1-5; D gene unclear. The sequence was collected from an adult with rheumatoid arthritis. The CDR3 sequence: CASSDFFQPQHF. CDR3 sequence (DNA): TGTGCCAGCAGTGACTTTTTCCAGCCCCAGCATTTT.